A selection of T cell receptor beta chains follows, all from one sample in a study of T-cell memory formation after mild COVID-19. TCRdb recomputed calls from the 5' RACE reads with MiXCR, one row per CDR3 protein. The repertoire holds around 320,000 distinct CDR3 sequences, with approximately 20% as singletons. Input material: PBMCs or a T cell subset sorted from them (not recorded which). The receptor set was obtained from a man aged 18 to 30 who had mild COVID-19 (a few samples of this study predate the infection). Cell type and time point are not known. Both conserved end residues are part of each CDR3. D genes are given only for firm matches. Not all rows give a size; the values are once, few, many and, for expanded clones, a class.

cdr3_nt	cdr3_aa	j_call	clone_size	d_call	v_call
TGTGCCAGCAGCCAAGGTTTGCAGGGCAAAAACATTCAGTACTTC	CASSQGLQGKNIQYF	TRBJ2-4	few	NA	TRBV4-2
TGCAGTGCTAGAGTCCCCCATATATTATCCGGGGAGCTGTTTTTT	CSARVPHILSGELFF	TRBJ2-2	few	NA	TRBV20-1
TGTGCCAGCAGCCCAGGACAGGGTCATCGTCAGCCCCAGCATTTT	CASSPGQGHRQPQHF	TRBJ1-5	NA	TRBD1	TRBV3-1
TGTGCCAGCAGCCAAGGGCCGGGGGCAGGGCCATACCAGCCCCAGCATTTT	CASSQGPGAGPYQPQHF	TRBJ1-5	NA	NA	TRBV4-2
TGTGCCAGCAGCTTAGGGACTAGCGGGGAAGAGACCCAGTACTTC	CASSLGTSGEETQYF	TRBJ2-5	NA	TRBD2	TRBV7-8
TGTGCCAGCAGCTTACAAGCGGGGATCCAAGAGACCCAGTACTTC	CASSLQAGIQETQYF	TRBJ2-5	few	TRBD2	TRBV7-9
TGTGCCAGCAGTTACGGACCGGGACTGCAAGCGTTAGAGCAGTACTTC	CASSYGPGLQALEQYF	TRBJ2-7	few	NA	TRBV6-5
TGTGCCAGCAGCCTGGACAGGTCCCCCTATGGCTACACCTTC	CASSLDRSPYGYTF	TRBJ1-2	NA	TRBD1	TRBV3-1
TGTGCCAGCAGCCAAGATCGCACAGGAATTGGCATTCAGTACTTC	CASSQDRTGIGIQYF	TRBJ2-4	few	NA	TRBV3-1
TGTGCCAGCAGCTTGGTGAACACGGAGACCCAGTACTTC	CASSLVNTETQYF	TRBJ2-5	NA	NA	TRBV5-5
TGTGCCAGCAGCGTATCAGGGAACAATCAGCCCCAGCATTTT	CASSVSGNNQPQHF	TRBJ1-5	few	NA	TRBV9
TGCGCCAGCAGCTTGGATCTCCTGGGGGCCAACGTCCTGACTTTC	CASSLDLLGANVLTF	TRBJ2-6	few	NA	TRBV5-1
TGTGCCAGCAGCCCCGGGTCGCAGGGGCACGAGCAGTACTTC	CASSPGSQGHEQYF	TRBJ2-7	NA	NA	TRBV4-2
TGTGCCAGCAGTCCCCTTGGTGGGACCAAAGCTAACTATGGCTACACCTTC	CASSPLGGTKANYGYTF	TRBJ1-2	many	NA	TRBV2
TGTGCCAGCAGTTACCCCCTTAGCGGGGGGGCTTCAGATACGCAGTATTTT	CASSYPLSGGASDTQYF	TRBJ2-3	few	TRBD2	TRBV6-6
TGTGCCAGCAGCTTAACTCCGGGGGACCACTACGAGCAGTACTTC	CASSLTPGDHYEQYF	TRBJ2-7	NA	NA	TRBV7-3